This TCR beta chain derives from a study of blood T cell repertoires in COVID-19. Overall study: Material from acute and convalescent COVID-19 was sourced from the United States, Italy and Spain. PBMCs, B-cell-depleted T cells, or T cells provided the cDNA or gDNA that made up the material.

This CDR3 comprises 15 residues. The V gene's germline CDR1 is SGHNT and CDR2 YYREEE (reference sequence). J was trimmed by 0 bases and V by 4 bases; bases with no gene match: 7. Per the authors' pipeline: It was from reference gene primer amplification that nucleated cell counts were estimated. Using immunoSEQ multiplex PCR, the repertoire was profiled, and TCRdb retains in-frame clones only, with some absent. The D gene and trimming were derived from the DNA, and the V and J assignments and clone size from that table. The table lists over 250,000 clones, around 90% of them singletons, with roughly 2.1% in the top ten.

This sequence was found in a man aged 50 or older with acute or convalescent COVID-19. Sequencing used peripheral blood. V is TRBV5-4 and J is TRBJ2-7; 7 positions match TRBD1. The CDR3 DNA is TGTGCCAGCAGCCTCGCCGGGACAGCCTCCTACGAGCAGTACTTC. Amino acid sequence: CASSLAGTASYEQYF.